This T cell receptor (beta chain) was observed in a study of glioma-infiltrating T cells. The CDR3 runs 16 residues. Germline CDR1 reads SEHNR; CDR2 reads FQNEAQ (reference sequence). V lost 2 bases to trimming and J lost 1 base; unmatched junction nucleotides: 5. Amplification of TCR alpha and beta CDR3 regions from RNA used iRepertoire nested multiplex PCR. TCRdb re-called the multiplex PCR reads with MiXCR, one entry per CDR3 protein. The data contain over 130,000 distinct CDR3 sequences, approximately 40% of them seen just once; the ten biggest clones take up more than 15%. The sequence derives from a human donor with low-grade glioma or glioblastoma, undergoing nonglioma brain surgery, or in good health (not recorded which). The source material was glioma tissue, nonneoplastic brain tissue, or PBMCs (not recorded which). The chain joins TRBV7-9 to TRBJ2-1, with 7 positions matching TRBD2. CDR3 DNA: TGTGCCAGCAGCTTAAGGGCGGGAGCATCCTACAATGAGCAGTTCTTC. Amino acid sequence: CASSLRAGASYNEQFF. The variable domain in full, with the rest retrieved from reference TRBV7-9 and TRBJ2-1, is DTGVSQNPRHKITKRGQNVTFRCDPISEHNRLYWYRQTLGQGPEFLTYFQNEAQLEKSRLLSDRFSAERPKGSFSTLEIQRTEQGDSAMYLCASSLRAGASYNEQFFGPGTRLTVL.